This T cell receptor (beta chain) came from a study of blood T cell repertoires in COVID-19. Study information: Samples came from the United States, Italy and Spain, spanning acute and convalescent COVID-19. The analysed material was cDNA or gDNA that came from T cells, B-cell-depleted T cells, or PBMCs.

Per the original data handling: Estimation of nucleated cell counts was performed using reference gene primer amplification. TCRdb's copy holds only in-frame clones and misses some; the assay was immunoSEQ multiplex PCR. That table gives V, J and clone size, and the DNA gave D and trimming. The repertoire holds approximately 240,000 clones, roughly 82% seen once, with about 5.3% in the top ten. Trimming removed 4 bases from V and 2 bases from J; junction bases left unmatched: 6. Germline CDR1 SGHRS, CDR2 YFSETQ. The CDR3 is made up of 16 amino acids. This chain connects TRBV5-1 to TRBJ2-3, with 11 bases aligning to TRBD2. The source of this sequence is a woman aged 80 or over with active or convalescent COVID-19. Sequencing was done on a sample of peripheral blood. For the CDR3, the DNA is TGCGCCAGCAGCCTACAACTAGCGGGAGCCACAGATACGCAGTATTTT. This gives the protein CASSLQLAGATDTQYF.